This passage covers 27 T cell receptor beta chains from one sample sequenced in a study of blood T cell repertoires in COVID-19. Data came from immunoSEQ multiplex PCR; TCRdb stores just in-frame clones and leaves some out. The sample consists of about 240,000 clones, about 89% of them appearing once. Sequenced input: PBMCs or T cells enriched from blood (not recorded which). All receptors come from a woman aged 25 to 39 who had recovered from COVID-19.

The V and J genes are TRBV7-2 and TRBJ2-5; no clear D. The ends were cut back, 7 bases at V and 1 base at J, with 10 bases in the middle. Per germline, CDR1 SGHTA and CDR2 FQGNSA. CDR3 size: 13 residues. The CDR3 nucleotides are TGTGCCAGCACTACGACATTCCAAGAGACCCAGTACTTC. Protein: CASTTTFQETQYF.

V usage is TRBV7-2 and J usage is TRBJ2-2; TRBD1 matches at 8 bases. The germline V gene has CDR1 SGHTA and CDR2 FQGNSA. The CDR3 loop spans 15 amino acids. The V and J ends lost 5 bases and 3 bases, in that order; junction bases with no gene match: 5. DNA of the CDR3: TGTGCCAGCAGCCTAAGGGACAGGTACACCGGGGAGCTGTTTTTT. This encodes CASSLRDRYTGELFF.

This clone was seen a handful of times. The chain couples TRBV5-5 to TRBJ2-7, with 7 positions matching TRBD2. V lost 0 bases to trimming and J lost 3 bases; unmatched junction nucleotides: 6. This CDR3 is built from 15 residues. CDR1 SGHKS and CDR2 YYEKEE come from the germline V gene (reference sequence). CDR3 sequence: CASSLELARNYEQYF. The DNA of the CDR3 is TGTGCCAGCAGCTTGGAACTAGCGCGGAACTACGAGCAGTACTTC.

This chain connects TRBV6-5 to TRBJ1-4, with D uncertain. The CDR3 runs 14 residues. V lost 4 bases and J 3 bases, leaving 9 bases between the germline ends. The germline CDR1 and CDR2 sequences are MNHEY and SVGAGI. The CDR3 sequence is CASSLQPSNEKLFF. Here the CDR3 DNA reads TGTGCCAGCAGTTTACAGCCTTCTAATGAAAAACTGTTTTTT.

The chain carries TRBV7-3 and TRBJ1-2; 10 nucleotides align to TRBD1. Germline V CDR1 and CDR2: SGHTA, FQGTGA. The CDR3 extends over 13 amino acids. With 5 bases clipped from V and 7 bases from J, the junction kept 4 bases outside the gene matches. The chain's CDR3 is CASSPGQGFGYTF. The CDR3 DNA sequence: TGTGCCAGCAGCCCGGGACAGGGGTTTGGCTACACCTTC.

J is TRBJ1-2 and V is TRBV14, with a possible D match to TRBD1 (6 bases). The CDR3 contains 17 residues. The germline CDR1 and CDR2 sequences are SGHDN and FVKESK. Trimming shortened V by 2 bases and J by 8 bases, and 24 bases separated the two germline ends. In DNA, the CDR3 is TGTGCCAGCAGCCAACAGTCGGGTTCCCCTCTTAGGGGGGGCTACACCTTC. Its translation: CASSQQSGSPLRGGYTF.

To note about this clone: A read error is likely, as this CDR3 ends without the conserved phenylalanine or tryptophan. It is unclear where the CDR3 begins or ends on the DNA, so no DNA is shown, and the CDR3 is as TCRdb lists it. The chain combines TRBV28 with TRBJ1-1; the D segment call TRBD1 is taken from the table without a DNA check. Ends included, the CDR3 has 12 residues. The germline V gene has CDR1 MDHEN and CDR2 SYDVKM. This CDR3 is CASSSPGQGDQN.

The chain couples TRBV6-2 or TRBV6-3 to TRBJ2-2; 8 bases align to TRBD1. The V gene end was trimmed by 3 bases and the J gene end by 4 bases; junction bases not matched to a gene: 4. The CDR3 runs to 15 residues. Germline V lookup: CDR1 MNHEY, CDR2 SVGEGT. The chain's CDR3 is CASSYLTGATGELFF. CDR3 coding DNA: TGTGCCAGCAGTTATTTGACAGGGGCCACCGGGGAGCTGTTTTTT.

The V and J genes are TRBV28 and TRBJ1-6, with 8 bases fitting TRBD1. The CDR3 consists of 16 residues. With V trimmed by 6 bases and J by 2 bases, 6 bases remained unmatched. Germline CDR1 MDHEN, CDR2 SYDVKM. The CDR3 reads CASSQDRDTYNSPLHF. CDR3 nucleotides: TGTGCCAGCAGCCAGGACAGGGACACCTATAATTCACCCCTCCACTTT.

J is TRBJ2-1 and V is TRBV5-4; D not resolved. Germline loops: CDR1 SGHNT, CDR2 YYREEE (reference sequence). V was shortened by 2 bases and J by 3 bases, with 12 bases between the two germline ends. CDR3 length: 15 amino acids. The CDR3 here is CASSFTKTGYNEQFF. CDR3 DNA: TGTGCCAGCAGCTTTACTAAGACTGGCTACAATGAGCAGTTCTTC.

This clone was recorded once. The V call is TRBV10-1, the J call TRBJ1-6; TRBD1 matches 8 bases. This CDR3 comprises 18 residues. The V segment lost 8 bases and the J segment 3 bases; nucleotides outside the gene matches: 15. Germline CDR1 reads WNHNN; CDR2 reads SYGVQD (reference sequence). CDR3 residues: CASLCHTPDRVYNSPLHF. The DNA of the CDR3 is TGCGCCAGCCTTTGCCATACTCCGGACAGGGTCTATAATTCACCCCTCCACTTT.

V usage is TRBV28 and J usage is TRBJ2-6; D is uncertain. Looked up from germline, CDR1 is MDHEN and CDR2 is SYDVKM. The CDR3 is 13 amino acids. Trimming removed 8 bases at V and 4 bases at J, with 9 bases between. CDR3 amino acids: CASVRSGANVLTF. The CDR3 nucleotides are TGTGCCAGCGTGAGATCCGGGGCCAACGTCCTGACTTTC.

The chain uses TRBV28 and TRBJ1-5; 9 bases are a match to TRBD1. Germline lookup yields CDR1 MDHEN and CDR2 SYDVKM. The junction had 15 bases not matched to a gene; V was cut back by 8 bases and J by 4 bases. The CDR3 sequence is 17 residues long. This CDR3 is CASYRIGDRGFNQPQHF. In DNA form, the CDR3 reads TGTGCCAGCTATCGGATAGGAGACAGGGGGTTTAATCAGCCCCAGCATTTT.

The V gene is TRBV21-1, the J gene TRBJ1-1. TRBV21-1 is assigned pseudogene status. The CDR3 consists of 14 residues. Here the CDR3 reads CASSKDGVNTEAFF. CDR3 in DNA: TGTGCCAGCAGCAAAGACGGGGTGAACACTGAAGCTTTCTTT.

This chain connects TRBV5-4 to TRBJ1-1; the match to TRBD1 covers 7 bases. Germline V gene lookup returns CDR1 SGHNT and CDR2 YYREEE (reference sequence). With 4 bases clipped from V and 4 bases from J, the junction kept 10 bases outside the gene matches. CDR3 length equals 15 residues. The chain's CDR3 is CASSEGQSVPTEAFF. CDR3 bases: TGTGCCAGCAGCGAGGGACAGTCGGTACCCACTGAAGCTTTCTTT.

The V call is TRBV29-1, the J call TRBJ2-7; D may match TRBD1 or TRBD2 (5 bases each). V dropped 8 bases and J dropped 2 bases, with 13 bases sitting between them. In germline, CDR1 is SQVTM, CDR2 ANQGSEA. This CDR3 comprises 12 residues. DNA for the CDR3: TGCAGCTCGGGACCCAGTCCCTACGAGCAGTACTTC. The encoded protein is CSSGPSPYEQYF.

CDR3 DNA: TGTGCCAGCAGCCCGGGACTAGCGGAAGATACGCAGTATTTT. As protein: CASSPGLAEDTQYF. This chain links TRBV4-2 with TRBJ2-3; 11 nucleotides match TRBD2. Germline V gives CDR1 LGHNA, CDR2 YNFKEQ. The CDR3 contains 14 residues. With V trimmed by 4 bases and J by 5 bases, 2 bases remained unmatched.

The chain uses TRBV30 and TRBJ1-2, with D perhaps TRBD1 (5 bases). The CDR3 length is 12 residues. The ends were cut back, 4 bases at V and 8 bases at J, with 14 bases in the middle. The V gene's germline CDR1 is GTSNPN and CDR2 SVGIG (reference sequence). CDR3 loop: CAWTGGVMGYTF. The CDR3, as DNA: TGTGCCTGGACTGGGGGGGTGATGGGCTACACCTTC.

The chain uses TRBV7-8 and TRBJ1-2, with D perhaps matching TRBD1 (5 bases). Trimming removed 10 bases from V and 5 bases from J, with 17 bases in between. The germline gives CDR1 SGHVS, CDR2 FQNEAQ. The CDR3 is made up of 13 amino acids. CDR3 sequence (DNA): TGTGCCACCTCGACAGACATAGAATATGGCTACACCTTC. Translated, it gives CATSTDIEYGYTF.

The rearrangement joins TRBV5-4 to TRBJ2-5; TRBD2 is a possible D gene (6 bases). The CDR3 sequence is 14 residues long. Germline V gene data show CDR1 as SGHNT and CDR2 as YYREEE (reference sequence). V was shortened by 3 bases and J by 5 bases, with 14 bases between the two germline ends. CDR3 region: CASSSGLSRETQYF. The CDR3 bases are TGTGCCAGCAGCTCGGGACTCTCGAGGGAGACCCAGTACTTC.

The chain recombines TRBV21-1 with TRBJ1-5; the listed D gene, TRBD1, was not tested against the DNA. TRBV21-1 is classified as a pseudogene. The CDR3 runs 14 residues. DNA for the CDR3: TGTGCCAGCAGCAAAGAACAGCACAATCAGCCCCAGCATTTT. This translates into CASSKEQHNQPQHF.

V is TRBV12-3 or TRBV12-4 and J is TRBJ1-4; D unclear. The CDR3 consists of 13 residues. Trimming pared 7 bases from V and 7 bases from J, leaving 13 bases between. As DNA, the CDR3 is TGTGCCAGCACTCTCCCGGTTCTTGAAAAACTGTTTTTT. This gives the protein CASTLPVLEKLFF.

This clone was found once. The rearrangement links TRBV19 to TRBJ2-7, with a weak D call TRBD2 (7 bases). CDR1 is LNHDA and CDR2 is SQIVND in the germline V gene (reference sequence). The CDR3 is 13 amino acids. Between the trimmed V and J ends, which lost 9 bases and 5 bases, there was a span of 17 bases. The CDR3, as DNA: TGTGCCAGCGGAACAGGGAGGGTCGACGAGCAGTACTTC. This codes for CASGTGRVDEQYF.

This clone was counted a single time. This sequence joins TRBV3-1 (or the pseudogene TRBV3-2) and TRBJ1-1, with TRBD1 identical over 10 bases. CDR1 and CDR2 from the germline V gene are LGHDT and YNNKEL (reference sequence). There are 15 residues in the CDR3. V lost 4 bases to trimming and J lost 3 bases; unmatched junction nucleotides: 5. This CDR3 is CASSLRQGAHTEAFF. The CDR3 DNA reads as TGTGCCAGCAGCCTCAGACAGGGGGCTCACACTGAAGCTTTCTTT.

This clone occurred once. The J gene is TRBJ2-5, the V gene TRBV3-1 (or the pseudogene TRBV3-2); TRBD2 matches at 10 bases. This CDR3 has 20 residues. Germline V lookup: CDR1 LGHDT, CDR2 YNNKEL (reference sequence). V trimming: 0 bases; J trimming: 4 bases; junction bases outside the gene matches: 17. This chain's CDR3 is CASSQDGSWTSGTPRETQYF. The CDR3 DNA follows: TGTGCCAGCAGCCAAGATGGTAGCTGGACTAGCGGCACCCCACGAGAGACCCAGTACTTC.

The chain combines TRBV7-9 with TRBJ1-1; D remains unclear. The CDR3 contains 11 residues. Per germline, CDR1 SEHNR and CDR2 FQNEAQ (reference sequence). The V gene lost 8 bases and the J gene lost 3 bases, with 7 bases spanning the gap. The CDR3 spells CASRQDTEAFF. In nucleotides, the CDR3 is TGTGCCAGCCGTCAGGACACTGAAGCTTTCTTT.

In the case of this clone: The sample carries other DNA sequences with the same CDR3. CDR3 loop: CASSLGSGGNQPQHF. The DNA of the CDR3 is TGTGCCAGCAGCTTAGGTTCAGGGGGCAATCAGCCCCAGCATTTT. This sequence joins TRBV7-2 and TRBJ1-5, with D possibly TRBD1 on 6 matching bases. V was shortened by 1 base and J by 2 bases, with 9 bases between the two germline ends. The CDR3 is 15 residues long. CDR1 SGHTA and CDR2 FQGNSA come from the germline V gene.